Below are 24 T cell receptor beta chains sequenced from a single sample in a study of quantifying T cell responses using KT2 cells (dated by TCRdb to 2016 to 2017). Notes on the research overall: RNA was DNase-treated and reverse transcribed with TCR alpha and beta constant-region primers, mostly using SuperScript III.

Receptors were amplified or captured by UMI-ligation and nested PCR. Sequencing was performed on an Illumina MiSeq. T4 RNA ligase 1 was used to ligate a single-stranded oligonucleotide containing the Illumina SP2 sequence and a UMI to the 3' end of the cDNA. PCR1 was run for approximately 4 cycles (98 degrees C for 15 s, 69 degrees C for 30 s, 72 degrees C for 40 s), and an equimolar mix of RC1.1 and RC1.2, covering TRBC1 and TRBC2, was used as the beta primer. Starting from the raw public reads, TCRdb applied fastp trimming at Q25, assembled clones with MiXCR and retained in-frame beta chains. Each CDR3 protein appears once, grouped with its most common genes and DNA. This sample has 40,000 to 60,000 distinct CDR3 sequences in its table, and roughly 11% of those were observed once. Together, the top ten hold about 9.4% of the sample. The sample was PBMCs spiked with cells of the T cell clone KT2. The source is a human donor.

The chain has TRBV12-3 or TRBV12-4 and TRBJ1-2, with 7 positions matching TRBD1. The CDR3 is 14 residues long. The V segment lost 6 bases and the J segment 6 bases; nucleotides outside the gene matches: 10. The CDR3 sequence is CASSWDRKRDGYTF. DNA of the CDR3: TGTGCCAGCAGCTGGGACAGAAAGAGAGATGGCTACACCTTC.

This clonotype was found many times. The J gene is TRBJ2-1, the V gene TRBV19, with D unresolved. The CDR3 consists of 12 residues. Germline V gene lookup returns CDR1 LNHDA and CDR2 SQIVND (reference sequence). With 2 bases removed from V and 1 base from J, the gap between germline ends came to 0 bases. The CDR3 here is CASSISYNEQFF. In DNA, the CDR3 is TGTGCCAGTAGTATATCCTACAATGAGCAGTTCTTC.

This chain uses TRBV7-9 with TRBJ2-7; D remains ambiguous. In germline, CDR1 is SEHNR, CDR2 FQNEAQ (reference sequence). This CDR3 has 12 residues. V was cut by 2 bases and J by 6 bases, with 8 bases left in between. This chain's CDR3 is CASSLNGLEQYF. As DNA, the CDR3 is TGTGCCAGCAGCTTAAATGGGCTCGAGCAGTACTTC.

V is TRBV11-1 and J is TRBJ2-5, with no clear D. This CDR3 is 13 amino acids long. Germline CDR1 and CDR2: SGHAT and FQDESV (reference sequence). Trimming removed 3 bases at V and 3 bases at J, with 8 bases between. Here the CDR3 reads CASSLFDEETQYF. The DNA of the CDR3 is TGTGCCAGCAGCTTGTTCGACGAAGAGACCCAGTACTTC. Full variable domain (remainder filled in from reference TRBV11-1 and TRBJ2-5): EAEVAQSPRYKITEKSQAVAFWCDPISGHATLYWYRQILGQGPELLVQFQDESVVDDSQLPKDRFSAERLKGVDSTLKIQPAELGDSAMYLCASSLFDEETQYFGPGTRLLVL.

This clonotype is deemed medium-sized (0.01 to 0.1%). The J gene is TRBJ2-1, the V gene TRBV4-3; D is perhaps TRBD2 (5 bases). The V end lost 0 bases, the J end lost 8 bases, and 17 bases lay between the germline ends. The CDR3 contains 16 residues. Germline loops: CDR1 LGHNA, CDR2 YSLEER. The CDR3 DNA reads as TGCGCCAGCAGCCAAGATGGAGGATCGGCCGGCCATGAGCAGTTCTTC. Translated: CASSQDGGSAGHEQFF.

The table lists this clonotype with many counts. The chain links TRBV16 to TRBJ2-3, with TRBD2 as a possible D gene (5 bases). This CDR3 has 14 amino acids. V gave up 1 base and J gave up 6 bases, with 11 bases separating them. Per germline, CDR1 KGHSY and CDR2 FQNENV. CDR3 amino acids: CASSQWEPADTQYF. CDR3 nucleotide sequence: TGTGCCAGCAGCCAATGGGAGCCGGCGGATACGCAGTATTTT.

This chain joins TRBV21-1 and TRBJ2-6; the D call in the table, TRBD1, was not verified against the DNA. TRBV21-1 counts as a pseudogene. There are 17 residues in the CDR3. The CDR3 region is CASVQGRGLSGANVLTF. CDR3 sequence (DNA): TGTGCCAGCGTACAGGGAAGGGGCCTCTCTGGGGCCAACGTCCTGACTTTC.

This clonotype occurred many times. This chain joins TRBV5-5 and TRBJ2-7; TRBD1 agrees at 7 bases. Trimming removed 4 bases from V and 0 bases from J; junction bases left unmatched: 4. The CDR3 covers 14 residues. The germline V gene encodes CDR1 SGHKS and CDR2 YYEKEE (reference sequence). The CDR3 bases are TGTGCCAGCAGCCGGGGACAGAGCTCCTACGAGCAGTACTTC. This gives the protein CASSRGQSSYEQYF.

The chain uses TRBV12-3 or TRBV12-4 and TRBJ1-5; the D gene is possibly TRBD1 (6 bases). The V end was cut by 3 bases, the J end by 4 bases, with 7 bases between. The CDR3 extends over 13 amino acids. The CDR3 DNA reads as TGTGCCAGCAGTTTCGGGACAAATCAGCCCCAGCATTTT. It encodes CASSFGTNQPQHF.

Many counts were recorded for this clonotype. The chain uses TRBV29-1 and TRBJ1-2; D gene uncertain. CDR1 is SQVTM and CDR2 is ANQGSEA in the germline V gene. V gave up 2 bases and J gave up 6 bases, with 4 bases separating them. The CDR3 runs to 10 residues. The CDR3 sequence is CSVERDGYTF. CDR3 nucleotides: TGCAGCGTTGAACGGGATGGCTACACCTTC. The variable domain in full, with the rest retrieved from reference TRBV29-1 and TRBJ1-2, is SAVISQKPSRDICQRGTSLTIQCQVDSQVTMMFWYRQQPGQSLTLIATANQGSEATYESGFVIDKFPISRPNLTFSTLTVSNMSPEDSSIYLCSVERDGYTFGSGTRLTVV.

This clonotype was picked up a small number of times. The chain combines TRBV5-5 with TRBJ1-5; D is unclear. This CDR3 has 14 amino acids. V was pared by 2 bases and J by 1 base, with 7 bases between. In germline, CDR1 is SGHKS, CDR2 YYEKEE (reference sequence). The CDR3 is CASSFGLSNQPQHF. The CDR3 DNA reads as TGTGCCAGCAGCTTCGGCTTGAGCAATCAGCCCCAGCATTTT.

The chain is built from TRBV6-6 and TRBJ1-5; tentatively, D is TRBD1 (5 bases). This CDR3 is built from 14 residues. Trimming cost V 2 bases and J 4 bases, with 9 bases left between them. Germline CDR1 reads MNHNY; CDR2 reads SVGAGI (reference sequence). The CDR3 protein is CASSYGAANQPQHF. The DNA of the CDR3 is TGTGCCAGCAGTTACGGGGCCGCGAATCAGCCCCAGCATTTT.

The chain carries TRBV4-2 and TRBJ2-1, with 7 positions matching TRBD2. Germline V CDR1 and CDR2: LGHNA, YNFKEQ. The CDR3 runs to 17 residues. With V trimmed by 0 bases and J by 0 bases, 5 bases remained unmatched. CDR3 amino acids: CASSQEISGVSYNEQFF. CDR3 nucleotide sequence: TGTGCCAGCAGCCAAGAGATAAGCGGGGTCTCCTACAATGAGCAGTTCTTC.

This chain uses TRBV9 with TRBJ1-5, with D perhaps matching TRBD1 (5 bases). Germline CDR1 and CDR2: SGDLS and YYNGEE. This CDR3 is 15 amino acids long. V was trimmed by 0 bases and J by 2 bases, leaving 9 bases between them. CDR3 loop: CASSVDWGGNQPQHF. The CDR3 coding sequence is TGTGCCAGCAGCGTAGATTGGGGGGGCAATCAGCCCCAGCATTTT.

This clonotype has just a few counts. The chain joins TRBV12-3 or TRBV12-4 to TRBJ1-4; D might be TRBD1 (6 bases). Trimming cost V 7 bases and J 7 bases, with 16 bases left between them. The CDR3 has 14 residues. The CDR3 here is CASTPTGGGEKLFF. CDR3 sequence (DNA): TGTGCCAGCACTCCTACAGGAGGGGGTGAAAAACTGTTTTTT.

This rearrangement joins TRBV20-1 to TRBJ2-5; possibly TRBD2 for D (5 bases). Per germline, CDR1 DFQATT and CDR2 SNEGSKA (reference sequence). Trimming cost V 1 base and J 5 bases, with 20 bases left between them. The CDR3 is made up of 16 amino acids. The CDR3 region is CSARGSAGRSRETQYF. The CDR3 nucleotides are TGCAGTGCTAGAGGATCCGCGGGTAGATCGAGGGAGACCCAGTACTTC.

This clonotype was seen a handful of times. The chain uses TRBV5-4 and TRBJ2-3; the D is unclear. V was shortened by 3 bases and J by 2 bases, with 7 bases between the two germline ends. Germline V CDR1 and CDR2: SGHNT, YYREEE (reference sequence). The CDR3 is 13 amino acids. CDR3 DNA sequence: TGTGCCAGCAGCTCCGGTCCCACAGATACGCAGTATTTT. It yields the protein CASSSGPTDTQYF.

V usage is TRBV4-3 and J usage is TRBJ1-3; D gene unclear. Trimming removed 1 base at V and 2 bases at J, with 15 bases between. Germline loops: CDR1 LGHNA, CDR2 YSLEER. There are 17 residues in the CDR3. The CDR3: CASSQVPGRAAGNTIYF. DNA of the CDR3: TGCGCCAGCAGCCAAGTCCCAGGTCGAGCGGCTGGAAACACCATATATTTT.

This clonotype was counted ten times or more. This chain joins TRBV12-3 or TRBV12-4 and TRBJ2-7; TRBD2 matches at 9 bases. Losses at the gene ends were 5 bases for V and 7 bases for J; bases not matched to a gene: 15. The CDR3 runs 16 residues. The CDR3 nucleotides read TGTGCCAGCAGTATTATCCCGGGTAGCGGGAGAGAAGAGCAGTACTTC. As protein: CASSIIPGSGREEQYF.

The J gene is TRBJ1-6, the V gene TRBV2; TRBD1 matches at 9 bases. CDR1 and CDR2 from the germline V gene are SNHLY and FYNNEI. The CDR3 is made up of 13 amino acids. V lost 8 bases, J lost 14 bases, and 10 bases stayed unmatched. The CDR3 region has the DNA TGTGCCAGCGGGGGACAGGGATTGTTTGCCCTCCACTTT. It yields the protein CASGGQGLFALHF.

V gene TRBV7-8 combines with J gene TRBJ2-7; no clear D. Germline V gene lookup returns CDR1 SGHVS and CDR2 FQNEAQ. The CDR3 is made up of 14 amino acids. V lost 7 bases, J lost 0 bases, and 13 bases lay in between. The CDR3 DNA is TGTGCCAGCAAGCAGTCTCTAGGCTCCTACGAGCAGTACTTC. Amino acids: CASKQSLGSYEQYF.

In its sample, this clonotype was seen many times. V is TRBV3-1 and J is TRBJ2-5; 13 bases match TRBD2. With V trimmed by 0 bases and J by 5 bases, 6 bases remained unmatched. The CDR3 is 17 residues long. Per germline, CDR1 LGHDT and CDR2 YNNKEL (reference sequence). CDR3 region: CASSQETSGRAVETQYF. DNA of the CDR3: TGTGCCAGCAGCCAAGAAACTAGCGGGAGGGCCGTTGAGACCCAGTACTTC.

The chain uses TRBV5-4 and TRBJ2-3; 9 nucleotides align to TRBD2. After removal of 0 bases from V and 4 bases from J, the junction contained 3 bases not matched to a gene. The CDR3 sequence is 15 residues long. Per germline, CDR1 SGHNT and CDR2 YYREEE (reference sequence). The CDR3 sequence is CASSLDASGADTQYF. For the CDR3, the DNA is TGTGCCAGCAGCTTGGACGCTAGCGGGGCAGATACGCAGTATTTT. The variable domain in full, completed from reference TRBV5-4 and TRBJ2-3, reads ETGVTQSPTHLIKTRGQQVTLRCSSQSGHNTVSWYQQALGQGPQFIFQYYREEENGRGNFPPRFSGLQFPNYSSELNVNALELDDSALYLCASSLDASGADTQYFGPGTRLTVL.

The rearrangement links TRBV29-1 to TRBJ1-1, with a weak D call TRBD1 (5 bases). Germline assignment: CDR1 SQVTM and CDR2 ANQGSEA. Trimming shortened V by 4 bases and J by 4 bases, and 13 bases separated the two germline ends. The CDR3 length is 13 residues. CDR3 residues: CSVAGGKSTEAFF. For the CDR3, the DNA is TGCAGCGTTGCCGGGGGTAAGAGCACTGAAGCTTTCTTT.